The entry below gives a single T cell receptor beta chain sequence along with its context. The data were taken from a study of blood T cell repertoires in COVID-19. Study-wide context: Samples of COVID-19 (acute and convalescent) were obtained from the United States, Italy and Spain. PBMCs, B-cell-depleted T cells, or T cells were the source of the cDNA or gDNA that made up the material.

The study assigned cohorts using participant-reported clinical history. Trimming cost V 4 bases and J 7 bases; bases outside gene matches: 7. CDR1 SEHNR and CDR2 FQNEAQ come from the germline V gene (reference sequence). The CDR3 is made up of 13 amino acids. Sequenced by immunoSEQ multiplex PCR; TCRdb stores in-frame clones only, minus some. The sample contains more than 200,000 clones, more than 70% of which appear only once. V and J are TRBV7-9 and TRBJ2-7, with 7 bases that match TRBD1. Sequenced material: PBMCs or T cells enriched from blood (not recorded which). The receptor was isolated from a woman aged 35 to 49 with acute COVID-19. The CDR3 here is CASSSATGPEQYF. The CDR3 nucleotides read TGTGCCAGCAGCTCAGCGACAGGGCCGGAGCAGTACTTC. Full variable domain (missing parts from reference TRBV7-9 and TRBJ2-7): DTGVSQNPRHKITKRGQNVTFRCDPISEHNRLYWYRQTLGQGPEFLTYFQNEAQLEKSRLLSDRFSAERPKGSFSTLEIQRTEQGDSAMYLCASSSATGPEQYFGPGTRLTVT.